The rows below give T cell receptor beta chains drawn from one sample of a study of blood T cell repertoires in COVID-19. Using immunoSEQ multiplex PCR, the repertoire was profiled, and TCRdb retains in-frame clones only, with some absent. The table shows approximately 110,000 clones, with 75% to 90% occurring only once. Material for sequencing was peripheral blood. The receptor source for this set is a woman aged 80 or over with acute or convalescent COVID-19. Both conserved end residues are trimmed from each CDR3.

j_call v_call cdr3_aa
TRBJ2-7 TRBV6-5 ASSYSLGQVEQY
TRBJ2-7 TRBV13 ASSLRPGQTYEQY
TRBJ1-3 TRBV7-2 ASSLAGSGTGNTIY
TRBJ2-2 TRBV5-6 ASSLGVASGELF
TRBJ2-5 TRBV4-1 ASSLGGADQETQY
TRBJ1-3 TRBV19 ASSRGRASGNTIY
TRBJ1-2 TRBV21-1 ASSPQNIVTGWLYGYT
TRBJ2-7 TRBV6-5 ASSYGRGPYEQY
TRBJ2-6 TRBV27 ASSLDGSGANVLT
TRBJ2-5 TRBV5-1 ASSFNQETQY
TRBJ2-7 TRBV6-5 ASSYSTSYEQY
TRBJ1-5 TRBV6-5 ASRPQGAGQPQH
TRBJ2-5 TRBV29-1 SAQEVGETQY
TRBJ1-4 TRBV6-5 ASSILDRTNEKLF
TRBJ1-6 TRBV6-1 ASSEAPKSSYNSPLH
TRBJ1-2 TRBV9 ASGTAYGYT
TRBJ1-2 TRBV5-4 ASSRGQGEGYT
TRBJ1-1 TRBV28 ASLGLTEAF
TRBJ2-7 TRBV4-1 ASSQVIRDRERYEQY
TRBJ1-5 TRBV30 AWGTGSNQPQH
TRBJ1-2 TRBV27 ASSMAGFEGYT
TRBJ1-2 TRBV5-5 ASSLGQTNNYGYT
TRBJ1-3 TRBV10-3 AISEDRAGNTIY
TRBJ2-7 TRBV3-1/TRBV3-2 ASSQVSSNSYEQY
TRBJ2-5 TRBV2 ASSAPGEGRQETQY
TRBJ1-2 TRBV18 ASSPGTDNYGYT
TRBJ2-2 TRBV28 ASSRDRATNTGELF
TRBJ2-2 TRBV19 ASYRGGTGELF
TRBJ2-7 TRBV2 ASSRTSGGYEQY
TRBJ1-2 TRBV9 ASSAGQGAYGYT
TRBJ1-1 TRBV12-2 ASRYLFPTDEAF
TRBJ1-2 TRBV28 ASSSLDYGYT
TRBJ1-6 TRBV5-1 ASSSERGDNSPLH
TRBJ2-7 TRBV7-9 ASSLEGRGDEQY
TRBJ2-5 TRBV18 ASSPRGGARETQY
TRBJ1-2 TRBV28 ASSLWMTGGDGYT
TRBJ2-7 TRBV6-5 ASSYSLGAAYEQY
TRBJ2-7 TRBV30 AWGRVSYEQY
TRBJ2-1 TRBV7-6 ASSPHRVGSYNEQF
TRBJ2-5 TRBV20-1 SASRLAGGPSETQY
TRBJ1-5 TRBV6-5 ASSPPGGVQPQH
TRBJ2-2 TRBV2 ASSESRLAFTGELF
TRBJ2-7 TRBV4-1 ASSQVLTGLYEQY
TRBJ2-7 TRBV7-6 ASSPYGQSTYEQY
TRBJ2-3 TRBV10-3 AISGAGVGGTDTQY
TRBJ2-3 TRBV7-2 ASSLTVDTDTQY
TRBJ2-1 TRBV21-1 ASSKTRGTGADSSYNEQF
TRBJ2-1 TRBV7-2 ASSLGQVNEQF